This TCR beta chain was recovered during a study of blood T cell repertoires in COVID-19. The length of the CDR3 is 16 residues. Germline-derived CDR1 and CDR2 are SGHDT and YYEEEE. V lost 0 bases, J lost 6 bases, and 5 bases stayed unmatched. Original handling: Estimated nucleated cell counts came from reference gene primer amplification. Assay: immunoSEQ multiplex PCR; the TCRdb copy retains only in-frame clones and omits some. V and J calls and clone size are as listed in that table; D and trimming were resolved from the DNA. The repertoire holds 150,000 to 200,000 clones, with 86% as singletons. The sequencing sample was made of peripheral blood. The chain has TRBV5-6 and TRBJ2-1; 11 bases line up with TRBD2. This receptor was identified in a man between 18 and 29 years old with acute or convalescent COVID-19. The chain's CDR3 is CASSLGPSGGPNEQFF. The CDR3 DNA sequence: TGTGCCAGCAGCTTGGGTCCTAGCGGGGGGCCCAATGAGCAGTTCTTC.